These 7 T cell receptor beta chains were all obtained from the same sample, sequenced in a study of blood T cell repertoires in COVID-19. The assay was immunoSEQ multiplex PCR, and TCRdb's table has in-frame clones only and misses some. Of some 450,000 clones in the sample, around 89% were seen once. Sequenced sample: peripheral blood. The receptors stem from a woman aged 45-65 years with COVID-19, enrolled during active disease.

This chain links TRBV3-1 (or the pseudogene TRBV3-2) with TRBJ1-6; 9 nucleotides line up with TRBD1. Unmatched junction bases numbered 18, after V lost 5 bases and J lost 19 bases. This CDR3 region has 15 residues. The germline V gene encodes CDR1 LGHDT and CDR2 YNNKEL (reference sequence). The CDR3 sequence is CASSELGQGSMRVHF. The CDR3 nucleotides read TGTGCCAGCAGCGAGTTGGGACAGGGTTCGATGCGGGTTCACTTT.

The chain carries TRBV5-6 and TRBJ2-5; D is unclear. The V and J ends lost 2 bases and 2 bases respectively, with 10 bases between them. Germline values: CDR1 SGHDT, CDR2 YYEEEE. The CDR3 runs to 14 residues. The CDR3 is CASSFRPGQETQYF. The DNA of the CDR3 is TGTGCCAGCAGCTTTAGACCAGGACAAGAGACCCAGTACTTC.

This clone is a singleton in its sample. The rearrangement links TRBV3-1 (or the pseudogene TRBV3-2) to TRBJ2-5, with 13 bases fitting TRBD2. The CDR3 loop spans 16 amino acids. Germline-derived CDR1 and CDR2 are LGHDT and YNNKEL (reference sequence). V gave up 4 bases and J gave up 2 bases; unmatched junction bases: 4. DNA of the CDR3: TGTGCCAGCAGCCTTCAGGGACTAGCGGGGCAAGAGACCCAGTACTTC. This sequence encodes CASSLQGLAGQETQYF.

This chain joins TRBV2 and TRBJ2-7, with D perhaps matching TRBD2 (6 bases). This CDR3 contains 15 residues. Trimming took 7 bases from V and 5 from J, leaving 21 bases between them. CDR1 SNHLY and CDR2 FYNNEI come from the germline V gene. CDR3 region: CASTPPGRPSDEQYF. The DNA of the CDR3 is TGTGCCAGCACCCCACCCGGGAGACCCAGCGACGAGCAGTACTTC. The variable domain in full, completed from reference TRBV2 and TRBJ2-7, reads EPEVTQTPSHQVTQMGQEVILRCVPISNHLYFYWYRQILGQKVEFLVSFYNNEISEKSEIFDDQFSVERPDGSNFTLKIRSTKLEDSAMYFCASTPPGRPSDEQYFGPGTRLTVT.

Only a few counts were recorded for this clone. The chain carries TRBV29-1 and TRBJ2-7, with D possibly being TRBD2 (5 bases). Germline values: CDR1 SQVTM, CDR2 ANQGSEA. V lost 6 bases and J lost 7, with 10 bases in between. This CDR3 is built from 10 residues. CDR3 DNA sequence: TGCAGCGTATTTCGAGGGGAGCAGTACTTC. Amino acids: CSVFRGEQYF.

The chain joins TRBV19 to TRBJ1-2; D gene ambiguous. Germline V lookup: CDR1 LNHDA, CDR2 SQIVND (reference sequence). There are 13 residues in the CDR3. Trimming pared 7 bases from V and 8 bases from J, leaving 17 bases between. In DNA, the CDR3 is TGTGCCAGTACCCCTAGTGAGAGCTACGGCTACACCTTC. Translating gives CASTPSESYGYTF.

This clone turned up a few times. The CDR3 sequence is CAWNGGLAKNIQYF. CDR3 nucleotides: TGTGCCTGGAATGGAGGGTTAGCCAAAAACATTCAGTACTTC. The chain links TRBV30 to TRBJ2-4, with a weak D call TRBD2 (6 bases). V lost 4 bases, J lost 0 bases, and 10 bases lay in between. The CDR3 is 14 amino acids. Germline lookup yields CDR1 GTSNPN and CDR2 SVGIG (reference sequence). Combining the CDR3 with reference TRBV30 and TRBJ2-4 gives the whole variable domain SQTIHQWPATLVQPVGSPLSLECTVEGTSNPNLYWYRQAAGRGLQLLFYSVGIGQISSEVPQNLSASRPQDRQFILSSKKLLLSDSGFYLCAWNGGLAKNIQYFGAGTRLSVL.